This TCR beta chain emerged from a study of blood T cell repertoires in COVID-19. Study as a whole: Samples taken during acute and convalescent COVID-19 were collected in the United States, Italy and Spain. Nucleic acid was either cDNA or gDNA, and it came from T cells, B-cell-depleted T cells, or PBMCs.

This CDR3 has 15 amino acids. Germline V gives CDR1 LNHDA, CDR2 SQIVND (reference sequence). The trim removed 4 bases at V and 0 bases at J, leaving 5 bases unmatched. In the authors' workflow: Amplification of reference gene primers was used by the study to estimate nucleated cell counts. Sequencing was performed with immunoSEQ multiplex PCR; in TCRdb, only in-frame clones are kept and a portion is missing. D and trimming were read from the DNA, whereas the V and J calls and clone size are those reported in that table. The data show 130,000 or so clones, with approximately 80% seen just once and around 4.5% held by the top ten.

The specimen was peripheral blood. The receptor's source is a woman between 65 and 79 years old with acute or convalescent COVID-19. This rearrangement joins TRBV19 to TRBJ1-2, with 7 bases aligning to TRBD1. The CDR3: CASSTRTGPNYGYTF. The CDR3 region has the DNA TGTGCCAGTAGTACTAGGACAGGCCCTAACTATGGCTACACCTTC.